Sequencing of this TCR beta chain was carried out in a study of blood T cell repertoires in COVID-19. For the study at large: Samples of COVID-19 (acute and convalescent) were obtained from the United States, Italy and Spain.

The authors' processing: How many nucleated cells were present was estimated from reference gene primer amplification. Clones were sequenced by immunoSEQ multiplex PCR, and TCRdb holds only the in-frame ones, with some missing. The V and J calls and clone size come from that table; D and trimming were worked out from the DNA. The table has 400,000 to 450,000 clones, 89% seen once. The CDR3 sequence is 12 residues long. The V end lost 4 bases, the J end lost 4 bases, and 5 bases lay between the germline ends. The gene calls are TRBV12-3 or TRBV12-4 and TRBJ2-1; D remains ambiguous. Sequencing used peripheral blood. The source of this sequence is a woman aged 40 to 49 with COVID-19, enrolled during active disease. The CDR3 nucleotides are TGTGCCAGCAGTTCTTATTACAATGAGCAGTTCTTC. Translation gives CASSSYYNEQFF.